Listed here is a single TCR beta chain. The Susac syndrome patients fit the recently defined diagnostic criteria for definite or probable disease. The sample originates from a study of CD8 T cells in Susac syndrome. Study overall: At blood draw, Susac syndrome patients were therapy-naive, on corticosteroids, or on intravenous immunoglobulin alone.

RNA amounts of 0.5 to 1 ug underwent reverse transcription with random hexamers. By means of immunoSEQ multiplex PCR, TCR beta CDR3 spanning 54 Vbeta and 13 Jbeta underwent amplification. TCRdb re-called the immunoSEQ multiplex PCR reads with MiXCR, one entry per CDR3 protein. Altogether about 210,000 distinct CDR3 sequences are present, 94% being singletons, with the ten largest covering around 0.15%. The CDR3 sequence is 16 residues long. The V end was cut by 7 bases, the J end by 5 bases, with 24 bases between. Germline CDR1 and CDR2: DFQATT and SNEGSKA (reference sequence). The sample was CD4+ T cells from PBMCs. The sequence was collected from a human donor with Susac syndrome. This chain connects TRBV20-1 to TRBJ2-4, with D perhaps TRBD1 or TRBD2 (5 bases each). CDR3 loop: CSVMMGVRTAQNIQYF. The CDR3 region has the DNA TGCAGTGTTATGATGGGGGTTCGGACGGCGCAAAACATTCAGTACTTC.